A selection of T cell receptor beta chains follows, all from one sample in a study of shared clonotypes between healthy human individuals. This table comes from immunoSEQ multiplex PCR, and its TCRdb copy is limited to in-frame clones, with some not included. Of about 2.1 million clones listed, about 93% are singletons. Material for sequencing was naive CD8+ T cells from PBMCs. The receptors originated from a man aged 18 to 35 in good health. Some clones in this sample may be carry-over from other donors' samples. CDR3s include the opening cysteine and the closing phenylalanine or tryptophan. Each record gives: D gene, J gene, clone size, V gene, CDR3 protein, CDR3 DNA. D genes are given only for firm matches. Clone size appears in some rows only: once, few, many, or a class for an expanded clone.

>TRBD1|TRBJ2-2|-|TRBV10-3
CAISGLTGARGTGELFF
TGTGCCATCAGTGGTTTGACAGGGGCCCGGGGGACCGGGGAGCTGTTTTTT
>TRBD1|TRBJ2-7|once|TRBV2
CASRGGQDYYEQYF
TGTGCCAGCAGGGGGGGACAGGATTATTACGAGCAGTACTTC
>-|TRBJ1-2|-|TRBV2
CASVDPREPGTYGYGYTF
TGTGCCAGCGTTGACCCCCGGGAGCCGGGTACGTACGGCTATGGCTACACCTTC
>-|TRBJ2-7|-|TRBV19
CASSTNRMGEQYF
TGTGCCAGTAGTACAAACAGGATGGGGGAGCAGTACTTC
>-|TRBJ2-7|-|TRBV15
CATSRVRDRPYEQYF
TGTGCCACCAGCAGAGTCCGTGACAGGCCCTACGAGCAGTACTTC
>TRBD1|TRBJ2-7|-|TRBV7-9
CASIPPPGQGAYEQYF
TGTGCCAGCATCCCCCCGCCGGGACAGGGGGCGTACGAGCAGTACTTC
>TRBD1|TRBJ2-7|-|TRBV6-6
CASSYSSDRGSNEQYF
TGTGCCAGCAGTTACTCTTCGGACAGGGGGTCCAACGAGCAGTACTTC
>TRBD1|TRBJ1-2|-|TRBV13
CASSPENLRDRGYGYTF
TGTGCCAGCAGTCCCGAAAACCTCCGGGACAGAGGCTATGGCTACACCTTC
>-|TRBJ2-2|-|TRBV28
CASTLEVDADTGELFF
TGTGCCAGCACCCTCGAGGTAGACGCGGACACCGGGGAGCTGTTTTTT
>-|TRBJ1-5|few|TRBV6-5
CASRGDRNQPQHF
TGTGCCAGCAGGGGAGACAGGAATCAGCCCCAGCATTTT
>-|TRBJ1-3|-|TRBV4-2
CASSQDEEGLGGNTIYF
TGTGCCAGCAGCCAAGATGAGGAGGGATTAGGTGGAAACACCATATATTTT
>-|TRBJ2-5|-|TRBV15
CATSGLQVRETQYF
TGTGCCACCAGCGGCTTACAGGTTAGAGAGACCCAGTACTTC
>-|TRBJ2-3|-|TRBV7-9
CASSVRGEADTQYF
TGTGCCAGCAGCGTCCGGGGAGAGGCAGATACGCAGTATTTT
>TRBD2|TRBJ2-7|-|TRBV2
CASRPIRAGGISYEQYF
TGTGCCAGCCGGCCCATAAGAGCGGGAGGGATTTCCTACGAGCAGTACTTC
>TRBD1|TRBJ2-7|-|TRBV28
CASSPRTGGTYEQYF
TGTGCCAGCAGTCCTCGGACAGGGGGCACCTACGAGCAGTACTTC
>-|TRBJ2-1|-|TRBV13
CASSLGLGGSAGNEQFF
TGTGCCAGCAGCTTAGGCCTCGGGGGTTCTGCGGGCAATGAGCAGTTCTTC
>TRBD2|TRBJ2-1|-|TRBV13
CASSLLWEGRYFNEQFF
TGTGCCAGCAGCTTACTGTGGGAGGGCCGATATTTCAATGAGCAGTTCTTC
>TRBD1|TRBJ2-7|once|TRBV7-8
CASSLEGAYGEQYF
TGTGCCAGCAGCTTAGAGGGGGCGTACGGCGAGCAGTACTTC
>TRBD1|TRBJ2-7|-|TRBV2
CASSLTGSHEQYF
TGTGCCAGCAGTCTGACAGGGAGCCACGAGCAGTACTTC
>-|TRBJ2-1|-|TRBV21-1
CASSTSPMGQGKNNEQFF
TGTGCCAGCAGCACCTCCCCTATGGGCCAGGGGAAAAACAATGAGCAGTTCTTC
>TRBD2|TRBJ2-5|once|TRBV5-8
CASSLWSAGVETQYF
TGTGCCAGCAGCTTGTGGTCTGCGGGAGTGGAGACCCAGTACTTC
>-|TRBJ2-1|-|TRBV7-3
CASSAMGGPYNEQFF
TGTGCCAGCAGCGCGATGGGAGGCCCTTACAATGAGCAGTTCTTC
>-|TRBJ1-3|-|TRBV5-4
CASSPDSSGNTIYF
TGTGCCAGCAGCCCTGACAGCTCTGGAAACACCATATATTTT
>-|TRBJ1-1|-|TRBV28
CASSLMAITGTEAFF
TGTGCCAGCAGTTTGATGGCGATTACTGGGACTGAAGCTTTCTTT
>-|TRBJ2-1|once|TRBV6-6
CASSYSIRDYNEQFF
TGTGCCAGCAGTTACTCAATCAGGGATTACAATGAGCAGTTCTTC
>-|TRBJ1-1|-|TRBV5-5
CASSLAHRTEAFF
TGTGCCAGCAGCTTGGCTCACCGAACGGAAGCTTTCTTT
>-|TRBJ1-5|-|TRBV28
CASFLPHIPVRRHQPQHF
TGTGCCAGCTTCCTGCCCCACATTCCTGTCCGTCGCCATCAGCCCCAGCATTTT
>TRBD1|TRBJ2-1|once|TRBV19
CASSTRTGYNEQFF
TGTGCCAGTAGTACCCGGACAGGCTACAATGAGCAGTTCTTC
>-|TRBJ2-7|once|TRBV7-9
CASSNRDSGWEQYF
TGTGCCAGCAGCAACAGGGACTCAGGATGGGAGCAGTACTTC
>TRBD2|TRBJ2-7|-|TRBV15
CATSPERDASYEQYF
TGTGCCACCAGCCCTGAGCGGGATGCCTCCTACGAGCAGTACTTC
>-|TRBJ1-1|once|TRBV5-6
CASSLGPGTGNTEAFF
TGTGCCAGCAGCTTGGGACCCGGGACGGGGAACACTGAAGCTTTCTTT
>-|TRBJ2-7|-|TRBV6-5
CASSYLGFNYEQYF
TGTGCCAGCAGTTACTTAGGGTTCAACTACGAGCAGTACTTC
>TRBD2|TRBJ2-1|-|TRBV11-2
CASSSRYGAGVSNEQFF
TGTGCCAGCAGCTCCCGATATGGAGCGGGAGTTTCCAATGAGCAGTTCTTC
>-|TRBJ2-2|once|TRBV7-9
CASSPAAGELFF
TGTGCCAGCAGCCCCGCCGCCGGGGAGCTGTTTTTT
>-|TRBJ2-7|-|TRBV7-9
CASSLAQGYEQYF
TGTGCCAGCAGCTTAGCTCAGGGATACGAGCAGTACTTC
>-|TRBJ2-3|-|TRBV28
CASRISDSYTDTQYF
TGTGCCAGCAGGATTTCTGACAGTTACACAGATACGCAGTATTTT
>-|TRBJ1-1|-|TRBV15
CATSPHDQNEAFF
TGTGCCACCAGCCCCCACGACCAGAATGAAGCTTTCTTT
>TRBD2|TRBJ2-7|-|TRBV4-2
CASSPWTSPPYEQYF
TGTGCCAGCAGCCCCTGGACTAGTCCTCCCTACGAGCAGTACTTC
>-|TRBJ2-1|-|TRBV27
CASSLGHFGSPKYNEQFF
TGTGCCAGCAGTTTGGGCCATTTTGGGAGTCCAAAATACAATGAGCAGTTCTTC
>TRBD2|TRBJ2-1|once|TRBV9
CASSGLANEQFF
TGTGCCAGCAGCGGACTAGCCAATGAGCAGTTCTTC
>TRBD2|TRBJ2-7|-|TRBV6-5
CASSYSGGVEQYF
TGTGCCAGCAGTTATTCGGGAGGGGTCGAGCAGTACTTC
>-|TRBJ2-1|-|TRBV27
CASSLSRAYNEQFF
TGTGCCAGCAGTTTGTCGCGGGCCTACAATGAGCAGTTCTTC
>TRBD1|TRBJ2-7|-|TRBV6-5
CASSYTRQGIFEQYF
TGTGCCAGCAGTTACACCCGACAGGGTATTTTCGAGCAGTACTTC
>-|TRBJ1-4|-|TRBV5-1
CASRLGEGANEKLFF
TGCGCCAGCAGACTTGGCGAGGGGGCTAATGAAAAACTGTTTTTT
>-|TRBJ2-3|-|TRBV5-4
CAADFGGPLDTQYF
TGTGCCGCTGATTTCGGAGGGCCCCTAGATACGCAGTATTTT
>TRBD1|TRBJ2-7|-|TRBV27
CASSTRDRDYLGSSYEQYF
TGTGCCAGCAGTACCCGGGACAGAGACTACCTGGGCAGCTCCTACGAGCAGTACTTC
>-|TRBJ2-3|-|TRBV4-3
CASSQDLYPPGTLSTDTQYF
TGCGCCAGCAGCCAAGATCTTTATCCCCCAGGGACCCTGAGCACAGATACGCAGTATTTT
>TRBD2|TRBJ2-7|-|TRBV10-3
CAISEGGRIDEQYF
TGTGCCATCAGTGAGGGCGGGAGAATCGACGAGCAGTACTTC
>TRBD1|TRBJ2-6|-|TRBV19
CASGIPGQGTGANVLTF
TGTGCCAGTGGCATTCCGGGACAGGGGACTGGGGCCAACGTCCTGACTTTC
>-|TRBJ2-3|-|TRBV12-5
CASGQPLGQGTDTQYF
TGTGCTAGTGGTCAACCTCTGGGACAAGGGACAGATACGCAGTATTTT
>-|TRBJ2-3|-|TRBV15
CATSRRIESTDTQYF
TGTGCCACCAGCCGCCGGATAGAAAGCACAGATACGCAGTATTTT
>-|TRBJ2-7|-|TRBV7-8
CASSVGTDYEQYF
TGTGCCAGCAGCGTAGGCACGGACTACGAGCAGTACTTC